The T cell receptor beta chain under discussion was sequenced for a study of CD8+CD57+ T cells in acquired aplastic anemia. Study-wide background: Sorting CD4+ and CD8+ cells gave DNA averaging approximately 3 ug. Healthy donors yielded 8.5 million to 13 million CD4+ cell reads on average. Study-wide results and caveats: Patients had around 30 CD8+ CDR3 sequences in common with controls (the shared set). No significant difference in CD8+ Simpson's diversity was found between patients and controls.

According to the study, genomic DNA was the template for TCR beta VDJ and CDR3 profiling. A single record per CDR3 protein comes from TCRdb applying MiXCR to the reads. The sample holds 150,000 to 200,000 distinct CDR3 sequences, under 75% seen once. This clonotype has only one observation. The antigen is not known. The sequence derives from a human donor in good health. Sequenced input: sorted CD4+, CD8+, or CD8+CD57+ T cells (not recorded which) from PBMCs.

In nucleotides, the CDR3 is TGCGCCAGCAGGAGGGGGGGCAGCTCCTACGAGCAGTACTTC. Translated: CASRRGGSSYEQYF. The V and J genes are TRBV10-1 and TRBJ2-7, with D possibly matching TRBD2 (7 bases). The V gene's germline CDR1 is WNHNN and CDR2 SYGVQD (reference sequence). This CDR3 has 14 amino acids. With 6 bases removed from V and 0 bases from J, the gap between germline ends came to 12 bases.